The present T cell receptor (beta chain) was sequenced within a study of CD8 T cells in ankylosing spondylitis. Study-level findings and limits: The study identified a TCR beta motif of 7 or 8 highly homologous variants that appeared characteristic of ankylosing spondylitis blood. CD8+ by phenotype, disease-linked clones were relatively rare in peripheral blood. Earlier authors reported some of these motif variants in reactive arthritis synovial fluid and blood.

The CDR3 loop spans 15 amino acids. V lost 3 bases and J 7 bases, leaving 18 bases between the germline ends. Worth noting for this clonotype: Its antigen is not known.

Libraries of TCR beta came from quantitative 5'-RACE with molecular barcodes. From the 5' RACE reads, TCRdb called clonotypes with MiXCR, one entry per CDR3 protein. In the table there are 290,000 or so distinct CDR3 sequences, less than 25% of which are singletons. Sequencing used blood, either unsorted or a sorted T cell fraction (not recorded which). This receptor was identified in a female donor with ankylosing spondylitis or in good health (not recorded which). The rearrangement links TRBV12-3 or TRBV12-4 to TRBJ1-2; D may be TRBD1 (6 bases). CDR3 region: CASSFVTGATGGYTF. The CDR3 DNA reads as TGTGCCAGCAGTTTTGTAACGGGGGCTACGGGTGGCTACACCTTC.